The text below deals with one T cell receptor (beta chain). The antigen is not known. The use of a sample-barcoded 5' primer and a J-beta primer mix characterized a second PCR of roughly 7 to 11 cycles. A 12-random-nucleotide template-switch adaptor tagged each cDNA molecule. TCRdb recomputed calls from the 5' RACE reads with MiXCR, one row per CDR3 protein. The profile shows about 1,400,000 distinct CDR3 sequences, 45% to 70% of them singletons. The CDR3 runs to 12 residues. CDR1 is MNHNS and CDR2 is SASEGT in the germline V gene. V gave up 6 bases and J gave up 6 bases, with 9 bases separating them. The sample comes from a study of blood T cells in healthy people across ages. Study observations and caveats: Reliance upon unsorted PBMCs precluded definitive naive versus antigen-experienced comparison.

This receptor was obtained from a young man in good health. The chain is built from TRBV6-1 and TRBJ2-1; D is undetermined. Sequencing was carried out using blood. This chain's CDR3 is CASRFGRNEQFF. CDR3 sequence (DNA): TGTGCCAGCAGATTCGGTCGCAATGAGCAGTTCTTC.